This TCR beta chain was sequenced for a study of T cells in Graves' hyperthyroidism and ophthalmopathy. Whole-study results and caveats: A model built on 13 V-J features separated ophthalmopathy from stable hyperthyroidism.

Per the germline V gene, CDR1 is MNHEY and CDR2 is SVGAGI. J was trimmed by 5 bases and V by 2 bases; bases with no gene match: 8. The CDR3 is made up of 15 amino acids. Amplified regions were TCR beta CDR3 sequences from RNA transcripts. The HTBI primer set served for first-round RT-PCR of the TCR CDR3. From the multiplex PCR reads, TCRdb called clonotypes with MiXCR, one entry per CDR3 protein. The table includes roughly 710,000 distinct CDR3 sequences, 35% detected once. Clinical symptoms, serum thyroxine and TRAb, thyroid ultrasound and orbital computed tomography together formed the diagnostic basis. About this clonotype itself: Its target is not known.

This chain links TRBV6-5 with TRBJ1-1; 7 positions agree with TRBD1. Source material: blood. This sequence was found in a woman in her 40s with Graves' hyperthyroidism. In nucleotides, the CDR3 is TGTGCCAGCAGTTACGATCTGACAGGGAGTACTGAAGCTTTCTTT. It specifies CASSYDLTGSTEAFF.